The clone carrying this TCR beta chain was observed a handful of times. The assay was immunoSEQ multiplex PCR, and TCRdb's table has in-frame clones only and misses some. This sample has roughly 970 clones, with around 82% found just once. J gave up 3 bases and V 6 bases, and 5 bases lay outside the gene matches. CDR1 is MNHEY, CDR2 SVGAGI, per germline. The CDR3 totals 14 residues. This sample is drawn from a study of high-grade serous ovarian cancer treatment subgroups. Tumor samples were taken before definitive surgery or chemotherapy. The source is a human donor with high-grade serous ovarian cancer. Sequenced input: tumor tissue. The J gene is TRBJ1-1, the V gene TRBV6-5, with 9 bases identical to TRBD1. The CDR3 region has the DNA TGTGCCAGCAGCTACAGGGGGCGGGACACTGAAGCTTTCTTT. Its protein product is CASSYRGRDTEAFF.